What follows describes a single T cell receptor beta chain. The sample comes from a study of blood T cells in healthy people across ages. Study-level information: When template switching was applied, about one barcoded beta molecule was captured per two T cells.

Germline CDR1 and CDR2: SNHLY and FYNNEI. CDR3 length: 13 residues. V was clipped by 4 bases and J by 1 base, with 5 bases between them. Primed by a sample-barcoded 5' primer and a J-beta primer mix, a second PCR proceeded for 7 to 11 cycles. TCRdb analysed the 5' RACE reads with MiXCR anew, one entry per CDR3 protein. This sample has about 640,000 distinct CDR3 sequences, with about 43% found just once. The material sequenced was blood. This sequence originates from a man at least 80 years old in good health. The chain carries TRBV2 and TRBJ2-4; D unresolved. The DNA for the CDR3 is TGTGCCAGCAGTGTAGAGGCCAAAAACATTCAGTACTTC. Protein sequence: CASSVEAKNIQYF.